A selection of T cell receptor beta chains follows, all from one sample in a study of regulatory T cells in long-lasting Graves disease. TCRdb fed the multiplex PCR reads into MiXCR, producing one record per CDR3 protein. The table includes around 460,000 distinct CDR3 sequences, about 22% detected once. The sample consisted of peripheral blood mononuclear cells (PBMCs), taken when the disease was refractory, from a patient treated with antithyroid drugs. The receptor set was obtained from a female donor with Graves disease. Both conserved end residues are part of each CDR3. The order of the fields is clone size, D gene, J gene, V gene, CDR3 protein, CDR3 DNA. A D gene is named only where the DNA matches it firmly. Clone size appears in some rows only: once, few, many, or a class for an expanded clone.

- TRBD1 TRBJ1-1 TRBV2 CARTTDRGHEAFF TGTGCCAGAACAACGGACAGGGGGCATGAAGCTTTCTTT
many TRBD1 TRBJ1-4 TRBV28 CASSERTGGAFEKLFF TGTGCCAGCAGTGAAAGGACAGGGGGCGCATTTGAAAAACTGTTTTTT
few - TRBJ1-5 TRBV9 CASSDDGNQPQHF TGTGCCAGCAGCGATGACGGTAATCAGCCCCAGCATTTT
- TRBD1 TRBJ2-7 TRBV7-9 CASSSGQPGEQYF TGTGCCAGCAGCTCGGGACAGCCGGGGGAGCAGTACTTC
- - TRBJ2-1 TRBV11-2 CASSLGRGSPYNEQFF TGTGCCAGCAGCTTAGGGAGGGGGTCCCCCTACAATGAGCAGTTCTTC
many - TRBJ1-1 TRBV10-3 CAVWMGGNTEAFF TGTGCCGTCTGGATGGGCGGAAACACTGAAGCTTTCTTT
- - TRBJ1-2 TRBV29-1 CSVEGDNRLYTF TGCAGCGTTGAAGGGGACAACAGGCTCTACACCTTC
many TRBD1 TRBJ1-1 TRBV2 CASSTGEGTEAFF TGTGCCAGCTCTACAGGGGAGGGCACTGAAGCTTTCTTT
- TRBD1 TRBJ1-1 TRBV6-5 CASSYSKGAGTEAFF TGTGCCAGCAGTTACTCGAAGGGGGCAGGCACTGAAGCTTTCTTT
many TRBD1 TRBJ2-7 TRBV28 CASSTPGQDISYEQYF TGTGCCAGCAGTACACCGGGACAGGATATCTCCTACGAGCAGTACTTC
many - TRBJ2-7 TRBV27 CASRGPGTGSYEQYF TGTGCCAGCAGGGGTCCAGGGACGGGCTCCTACGAGCAGTACTTC
few - TRBJ1-1 TRBV25-1 CASKAPDRKAFF TGTGCCAGCAAGGCTCCCGACAGGAAAGCTTTCTTT
many - TRBJ1-2 TRBV3-1 CASSQDLEASYTF TGTGCCAGCAGCCAAGATCTGGAGGCCTCCTACACCTTC
- - TRBJ1-5 TRBV6-1 CASRELVSNQPQHF TGTGCCAGCAGGGAGCTGGTGAGCAATCAGCCCCAGCATTTT
many - TRBJ1-4 TRBV2 CASSEVGPGGKLFF TGTGCCAGCAGTGAAGTAGGGCCCGGGGGAAAACTGTTTTTT
- - TRBJ1-4 TRBV4-2 CASSQAGGTGNAEKLFF TGTGCCAGCAGCCAGGCGGGGGGTACGGGCAACGCTGAAAAACTGTTTTTT
many - TRBJ1-1 TRBV6-1 CASTQRAGGTEAFF TGTGCCAGCACCCAACGGGCAGGCGGCACTGAAGCTTTCTTT
many - TRBJ1-2 TRBV28 CASSLIGPNYGYTF TGTGCCAGCAGTTTAATTGGGCCTAACTATGGCTACACCTTC
many TRBD1 TRBJ2-1 TRBV28 CAARDSLSYNEQFF TGTGCCGCCAGGGACAGTCTCTCCTACAATGAGCAGTTCTTC
few - TRBJ1-1 TRBV6-1 CASSLNRVEAFF TGTGCCAGCAGCCTCAACAGGGTTGAAGCTTTCTTT
- TRBD2 TRBJ2-5 TRBV3-1 CASSHRLAGGGETQYF TGTGCCAGCAGCCACAGGCTAGCGGGGGGAGGAGAGACCCAGTACTTC
- - TRBJ1-4 TRBV7-2 CASSSGRTGGGEKLFF TGTGCCAGCAGCTCGGGACGGACGGGGGGGGGGGAAAAACTGTTTTTT
few - TRBJ2-2 TRBV6-1 CASRPRGAGDTGELFF TGTGCCAGCAGGCCTAGGGGAGCCGGAGACACCGGGGAGCTGTTTTTT
few - TRBJ2-2 TRBV5-6 CASSSTPRTANTGELFF TGTGCCAGCAGCTCAACGCCGAGAACTGCAAACACCGGGGAGCTGTTTTTT
few - TRBJ1-2 TRBV9 CASSVEDTKEYGYTF TGTGCCAGCAGCGTAGAAGACACCAAGGAGTATGGCTACACCTTC
- TRBD1 TRBJ2-5 TRBV5-4 CAGQAAGLSETQYF TGTGCCGGACAGGCAGCTGGGCTTTCAGAGACCCAGTACTTC
- - TRBJ2-4 TRBV6-1 CASTQPQGIPGYF TGTGCCAGCACCCAACCACAGGGTATTCCGGGGTACTTC
- - TRBJ2-3 TRBV12-3/TRBV12-4 CASSLEAEGQYF TGTGCCAGCAGTTTAGAGGCTGAGGGGCAGTATTTT
many - TRBJ1-5 TRBV6-2/TRBV6-3 CASSYSPRGRNQPQHF TGTGCCAGCAGTTACTCCCCGAGGGGTCGAAATCAGCCCCAGCATTTT
many - TRBJ1-2 TRBV28 CASSFPGTNYGYTF TGTGCCAGCAGTTTCCCGGGAACTAACTATGGCTACACCTTC
many - TRBJ2-7 TRBV6-1 CASSRTVPPIGDEQYF TGTGCCAGCAGTCGGACAGTCCCCCCAATAGGGGACGAGCAGTACTTC
few TRBD1 TRBJ2-5 TRBV27 CASSLLPQGARKETQYF TGTGCCAGCAGTTTACTCCCTCAGGGGGCCCGCAAGGAGACCCAGTACTTC
many - TRBJ1-1 TRBV7-9 CASSAGRMNTEAFF TGTGCCAGCAGCGCGGGACGGATGAACACTGAAGCTTTCTTT
- TRBD2 TRBJ2-1 TRBV6-5 CASSYPPLAGGDEQFF TGTGCCAGCAGTTACCCCCCTCTAGCGGGAGGGGATGAGCAGTTCTTC